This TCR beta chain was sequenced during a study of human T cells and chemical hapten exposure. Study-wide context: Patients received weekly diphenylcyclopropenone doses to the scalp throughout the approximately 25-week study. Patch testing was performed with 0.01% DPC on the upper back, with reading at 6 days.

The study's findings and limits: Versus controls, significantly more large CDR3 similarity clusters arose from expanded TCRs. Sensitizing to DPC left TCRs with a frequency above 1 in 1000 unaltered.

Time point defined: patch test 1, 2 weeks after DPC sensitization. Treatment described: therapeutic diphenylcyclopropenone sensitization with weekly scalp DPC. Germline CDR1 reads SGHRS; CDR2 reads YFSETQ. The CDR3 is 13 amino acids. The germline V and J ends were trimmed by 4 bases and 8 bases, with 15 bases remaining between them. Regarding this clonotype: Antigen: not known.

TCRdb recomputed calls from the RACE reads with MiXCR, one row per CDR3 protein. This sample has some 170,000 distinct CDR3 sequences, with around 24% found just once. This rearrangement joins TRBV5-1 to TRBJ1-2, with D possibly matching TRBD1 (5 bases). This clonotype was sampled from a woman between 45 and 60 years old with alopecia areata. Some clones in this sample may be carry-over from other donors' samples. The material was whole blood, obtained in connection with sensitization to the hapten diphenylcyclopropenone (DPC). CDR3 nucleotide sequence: TGCGCCAGCAGCCCCCAGTGGGGGGACGGCTACACCTTC. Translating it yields CASSPQWGDGYTF.